This T cell receptor beta chain was documented in a study of identical twins. General study findings and limits: Potential partial confounding of zero-insertion analyses by invariant MAIT and iNKT cells was noted. Instead of following the same donors, the conclusions were based on cross-sectional statistical analysis. A lower insertion count was a feature of abundant cord blood beta clonotypes, with no such feature in memory repertoires.

The CDR3 length is 11 residues. The germline CDR1 and CDR2 sequences are LGHDT and YNNKEL (reference sequence). V was trimmed by 4 bases and J by 11 bases, leaving 11 bases between them. This clonotype was found a few times. Its target is unknown. MiXCR, run by TCRdb on the 5' RACE reads, gives a single entry per CDR3 protein. The profile shows 1.5 million to 2 million distinct CDR3 sequences, about 32% of them singletons. The rearrangement links TRBV3-1 to TRBJ2-5, with TRBD1 as a possible D gene (5 bases). The sample comprised cord blood. The TCR originated in a newborn girl in good health. The CDR3 DNA is TGTGCCAGCAGCCGGACAAATGAGCAGTACTTC. The encoded protein is CASSRTNEQYF.